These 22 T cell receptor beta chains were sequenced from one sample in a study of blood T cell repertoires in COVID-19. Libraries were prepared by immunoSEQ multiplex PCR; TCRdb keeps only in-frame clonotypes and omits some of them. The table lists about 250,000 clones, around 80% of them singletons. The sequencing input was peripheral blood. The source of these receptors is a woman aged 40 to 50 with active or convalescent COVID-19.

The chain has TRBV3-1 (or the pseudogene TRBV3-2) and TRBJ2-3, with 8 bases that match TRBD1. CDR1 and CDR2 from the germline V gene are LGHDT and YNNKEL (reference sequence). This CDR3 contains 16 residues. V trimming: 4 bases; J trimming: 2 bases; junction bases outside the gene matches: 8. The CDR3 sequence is CASSPNGQGSTDTQYF. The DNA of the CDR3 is TGTGCCAGCAGCCCAAACGGACAGGGATCCACAGATACGCAGTATTTT.

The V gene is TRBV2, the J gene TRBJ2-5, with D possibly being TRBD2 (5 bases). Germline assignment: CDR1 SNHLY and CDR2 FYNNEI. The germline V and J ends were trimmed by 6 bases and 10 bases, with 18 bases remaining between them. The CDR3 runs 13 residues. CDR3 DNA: TGTGCCAGCAGACCCGGGATGCTCCTGGGCCAGTACTTC. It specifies CASRPGMLLGQYF.

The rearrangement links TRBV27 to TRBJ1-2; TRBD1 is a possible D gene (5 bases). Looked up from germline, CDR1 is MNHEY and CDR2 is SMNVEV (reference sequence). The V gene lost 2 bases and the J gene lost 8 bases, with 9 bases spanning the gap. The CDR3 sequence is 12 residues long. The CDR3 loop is CASSLEGRGYTF. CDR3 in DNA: TGTGCCAGCAGTTTAGAGGGGAGGGGCTACACCTTC.

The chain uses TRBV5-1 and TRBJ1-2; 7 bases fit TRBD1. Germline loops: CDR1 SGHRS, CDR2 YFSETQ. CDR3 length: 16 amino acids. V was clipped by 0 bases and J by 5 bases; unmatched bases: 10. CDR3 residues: CASSLATGAVSYGYTF. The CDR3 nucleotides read TGCGCCAGCAGCTTGGCCACAGGGGCCGTGTCGTATGGCTACACCTTC.

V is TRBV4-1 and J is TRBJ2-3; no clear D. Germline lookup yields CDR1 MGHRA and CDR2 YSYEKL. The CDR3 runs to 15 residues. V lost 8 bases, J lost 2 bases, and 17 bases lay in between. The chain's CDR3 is CASLRSPLDTDTQYF. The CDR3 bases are TGCGCCAGCCTAAGATCCCCTCTTGACACAGATACGCAGTATTTT.

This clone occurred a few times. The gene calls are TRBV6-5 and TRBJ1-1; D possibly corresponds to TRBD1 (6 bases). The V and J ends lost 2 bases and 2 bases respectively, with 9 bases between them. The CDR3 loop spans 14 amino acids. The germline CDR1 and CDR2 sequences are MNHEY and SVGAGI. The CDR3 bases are TGTGCCAGCAGTTACGAGGGGGTTAACACTGAAGCTTTCTTT. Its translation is CASSYEGVNTEAFF.

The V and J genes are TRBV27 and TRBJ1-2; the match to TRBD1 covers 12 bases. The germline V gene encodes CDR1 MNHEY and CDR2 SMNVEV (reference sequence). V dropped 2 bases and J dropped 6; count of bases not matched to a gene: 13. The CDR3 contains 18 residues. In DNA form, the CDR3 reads TGTGCCAGCAGTTTAACGGGACAGGGGGCGGGCCGAGGTCATGGCTACACCTTC. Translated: CASSLTGQGAGRGHGYTF.

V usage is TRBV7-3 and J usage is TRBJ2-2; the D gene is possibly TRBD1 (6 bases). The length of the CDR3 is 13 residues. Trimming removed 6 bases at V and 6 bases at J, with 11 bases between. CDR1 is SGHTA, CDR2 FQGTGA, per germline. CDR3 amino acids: CASSFGGPGELFF. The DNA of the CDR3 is TGTGCCAGCAGTTTTGGGGGCCCCGGGGAGCTGTTTTTT.

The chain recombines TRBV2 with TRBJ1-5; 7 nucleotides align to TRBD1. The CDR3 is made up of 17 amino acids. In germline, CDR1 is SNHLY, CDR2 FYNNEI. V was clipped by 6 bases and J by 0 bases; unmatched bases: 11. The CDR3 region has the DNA TGTGCCAGCAGAGAAACAGGGGCTATTTATAGCAATCAGCCCCAGCATTTT. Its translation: CASRETGAIYSNQPQHF.

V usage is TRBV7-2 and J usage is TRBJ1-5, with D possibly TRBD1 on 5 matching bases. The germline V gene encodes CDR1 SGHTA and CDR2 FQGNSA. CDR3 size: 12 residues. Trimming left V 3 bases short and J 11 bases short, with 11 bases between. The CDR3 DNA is TGTGCCAGCAGCTTCCGGACGGGGGCCCAGCATTTT. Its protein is CASSFRTGAQHF. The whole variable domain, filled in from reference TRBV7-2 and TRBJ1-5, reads GAGVSQSPSNKVTEKGKDVELRCDPISGHTALYWYRQSLGQGLEFLIYFQGNSAPDKSGLPSDRFSAERTGGSVSTLTIQRTQQEDSAVYLCASSFRTGAQHFGDGTRLSIL.

Here the CDR3 reads CASSLQDRGIDGGELFF. As DNA, the CDR3 is TGTGCCAGCAGTTTACAGGACAGGGGGATAGACGGCGGGGAGCTGTTTTTT. V is TRBV27 and J is TRBJ2-2; TRBD1 matches 10 bases. This CDR3 is built from 17 residues. From germline, CDR1 is MNHEY and CDR2 SMNVEV (reference sequence). J lost 7 bases, V lost 2 bases, and 10 bases had no gene match.

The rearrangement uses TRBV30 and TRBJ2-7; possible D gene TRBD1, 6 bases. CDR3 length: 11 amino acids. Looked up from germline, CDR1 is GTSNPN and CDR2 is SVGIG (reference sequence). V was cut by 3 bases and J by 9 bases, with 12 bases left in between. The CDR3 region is CAWSSGQGQYV. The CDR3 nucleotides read TGTGCCTGGAGCTCGGGACAAGGGCAGTACGTC.

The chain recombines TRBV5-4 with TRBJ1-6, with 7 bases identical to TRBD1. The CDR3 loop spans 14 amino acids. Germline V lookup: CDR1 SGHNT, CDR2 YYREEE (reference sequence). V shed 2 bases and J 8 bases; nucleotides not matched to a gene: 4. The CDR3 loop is CASSFGTDYSPLHF. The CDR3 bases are TGTGCCAGCAGCTTCGGGACAGATTATTCACCCCTCCACTTT.

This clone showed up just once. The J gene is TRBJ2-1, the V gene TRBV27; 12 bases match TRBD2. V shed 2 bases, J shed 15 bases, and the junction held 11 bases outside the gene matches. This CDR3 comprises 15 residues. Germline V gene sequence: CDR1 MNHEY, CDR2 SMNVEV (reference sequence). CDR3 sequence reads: CASSLTLAGGPRRFF. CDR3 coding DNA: TGTGCCAGCAGTTTAACACTAGCGGGGGGCCCTCGGCGGTTCTTC.

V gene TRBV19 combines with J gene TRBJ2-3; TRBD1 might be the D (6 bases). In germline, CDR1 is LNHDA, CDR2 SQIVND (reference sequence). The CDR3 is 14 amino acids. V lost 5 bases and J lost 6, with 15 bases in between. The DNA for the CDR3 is TGTGCCAGTAGTCAACTCCCAGGGGCGGATACGCAGTATTTT. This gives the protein CASSQLPGADTQYF.

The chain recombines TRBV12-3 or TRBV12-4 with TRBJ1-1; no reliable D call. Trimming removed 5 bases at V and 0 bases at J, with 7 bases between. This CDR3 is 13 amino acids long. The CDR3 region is CASSAELNTEAFF. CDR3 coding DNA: TGTGCCAGCAGTGCGGAGCTGAACACTGAAGCTTTCTTT.

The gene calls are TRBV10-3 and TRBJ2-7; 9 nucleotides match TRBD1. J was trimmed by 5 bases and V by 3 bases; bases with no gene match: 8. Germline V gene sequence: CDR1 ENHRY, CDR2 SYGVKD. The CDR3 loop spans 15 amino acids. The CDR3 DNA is TGTGCCATCAGTGACTCGGGACAGGGTTTGGACGAGCAGTACTTC. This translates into CAISDSGQGLDEQYF.

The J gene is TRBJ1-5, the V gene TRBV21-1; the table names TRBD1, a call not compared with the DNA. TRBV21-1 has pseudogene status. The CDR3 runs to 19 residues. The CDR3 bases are TGTGCCAGCAGCATTCAAAGGGACAGGGGCCACCTACTTGGTCAGCCCCAGCATTTT. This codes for CASSIQRDRGHLLGQPQHF.

CDR3 coding DNA: TGCGCCAGCAGCTTTCAGTCGGAGGGAAACACCATATATTTT. It encodes CASSFQSEGNTIYF. This chain joins TRBV5-1 and TRBJ1-3, with D hard to call. The CDR3 runs 14 residues. Germline lookup yields CDR1 SGHRS and CDR2 YFSETQ. V lost 2 bases, J lost 4 bases, and 10 bases lay in between.

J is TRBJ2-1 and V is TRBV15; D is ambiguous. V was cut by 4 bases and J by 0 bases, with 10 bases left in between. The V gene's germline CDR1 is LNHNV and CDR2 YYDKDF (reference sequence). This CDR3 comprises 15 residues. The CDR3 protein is CATSTGSGSYNEQFF. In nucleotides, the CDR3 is TGTGCCACCAGCACCGGGTCTGGCTCCTACAATGAGCAGTTCTTC.

The CDR3 region has the DNA TGCGCCAGCAGCTTGGCCCGACAGGGGACAAACTATGGCTACACCTTC. As protein: CASSLARQGTNYGYTF. The V call is TRBV5-1, the J call TRBJ1-2; the match to TRBD1 covers 8 bases. Germline V gene sequence: CDR1 SGHRS, CDR2 YFSETQ. Trimming at V came to 0 bases and at J to 2 bases, leaving 6 bases not matched to a gene. This CDR3 is built from 16 residues.

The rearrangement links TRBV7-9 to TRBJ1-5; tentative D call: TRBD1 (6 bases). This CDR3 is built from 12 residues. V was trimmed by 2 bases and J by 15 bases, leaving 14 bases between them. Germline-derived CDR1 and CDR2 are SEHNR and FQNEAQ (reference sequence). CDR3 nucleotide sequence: TGTGCCAGCAGCTTAATGGGGGCAGCCCTGCATTTT. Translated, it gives CASSLMGAALHF.